What follows are 23 T cell receptor beta chains derived from one specimen sequenced in a study of T and B cells in COVID-19 patients. BIOMED2 TRB-A/B primer pools were used in multiplex TRB PCR. TCRdb processed the multiplex PCR reads anew with MiXCR; each CDR3 protein has one entry. Of 15,000 or so distinct CDR3 sequences listed, 25% to 35% are singletons. From blood, about 240-550 ng of genomic DNA served as TRB template. Specimen: blood. Source of these receptors: a human donor who had recovered from COVID-19.

This clonotype was observed many times. The V and J genes are TRBV12-3 or TRBV12-4 and TRBJ1-2; D possibly corresponds to TRBD1 (6 bases). The CDR3 extends over 12 amino acids. The germline V and J ends were trimmed by 6 bases and 4 bases, with 9 bases remaining between them. CDR3 in amino acids: CASSRGAYGYTF. The CDR3, as DNA: TGTGCCAGCAGCAGGGGCGCCTATGGCTACACCTTC.

The chain joins TRBV10-3 to TRBJ2-2; D remains unclear. Trimming took 6 bases from V and 6 from J, leaving 8 bases between them. The CDR3 runs to 12 residues. Looked up from germline, CDR1 is ENHRY and CDR2 is SYGVKD. CDR3 bases: TGTGCCATCAGGAAAGAGGCCGGGGAGCTGTTTTTT. It specifies CAIRKEAGELFF.

V usage is TRBV24-1 and J usage is TRBJ1-1; D not certain. The germline V gene encodes CDR1 KGHDR and CDR2 SFDVKD. CDR3 length: 11 amino acids. The V and J ends lost 6 bases and 3 bases respectively, with 4 bases between them. In DNA form, the CDR3 reads TGTGCCACCAGTCGGTACACTGAAGCTTTCTTT. Translated, it gives CATSRYTEAFF.

The V call is TRBV7-2, the J call TRBJ1-2; tentatively, D is TRBD1 (5 bases). The germline V gene encodes CDR1 SGHTA and CDR2 FQGNSA. V was shortened by 8 bases and J by 0 bases, with 10 bases between the two germline ends. CDR3 size: 13 residues. The chain's CDR3 is CASSVTANYGYTF. DNA for the CDR3: TGTGCCAGCTCCGTGACAGCTAACTATGGCTACACCTTC. Combining the CDR3 with reference TRBV7-2 and TRBJ1-2 gives the whole variable domain GAGVSQSPSNKVTEKGKDVELRCDPISGHTALYWYRQSLGQGLEFLIYFQGNSAPDKSGLPSDRFSAERTGGSVSTLTIQRTQQEDSAVYLCASSVTANYGYTFGSGTRLTVV.

This clonotype is labeled medium-sized. The chain links TRBV18 to TRBJ2-2, with D tentatively TRBD1 (5 bases). The CDR3 runs 15 residues. The V end lost 2 bases, the J end lost 1 base, and 8 bases lay between the germline ends. Germline CDR1 is KGHSH and CDR2 is LQKENI. In DNA form, the CDR3 reads TGTGCCAGCTCACCAGCCAGGGAGAACACCGGGGAGCTGTTTTTT. Translated: CASSPARENTGELFF.

The chain carries TRBV19 and TRBJ2-2; maybe TRBD1 (5 bases). The CDR3 extends over 16 amino acids. Looked up from germline, CDR1 is LNHDA and CDR2 is SQIVND (reference sequence). Here the CDR3 DNA reads TGTGTTAGTAGTATAACCAGGACACCAAACACCGGGGAGCTGTTTTTT. It is translated as CVSSITRTPNTGELFF.

In this sample, this clonotype turned up many times. The V call is TRBV6-1, the J call TRBJ2-3; 10 bases fit TRBD1. V lost 8 bases and J lost 3; bases outside the gene matches: 11. Per germline, CDR1 MNHNS and CDR2 SASEGT. The CDR3 covers 16 residues. Here the CDR3 reads CASSRQGAMRTDTQYF. The CDR3 nucleotides are TGTGCCAGCTCGAGACAGGGGGCGATGAGGACAGATACGCAGTATTTT.

The chain has TRBV24-1 and TRBJ2-3, with D perhaps TRBD2 (7 bases). V shed 1 base and J shed 5 bases, with 15 bases lying between them. Germline assignment: CDR1 KGHDR and CDR2 SFDVKD. CDR3 length: 16 amino acids. CDR3 in amino acids: CATSDLRGGAEDTQYF. The CDR3, as DNA: TGTGCCACCAGTGATTTAAGGGGGGGTGCGGAAGATACGCAGTATTTT.

This clonotype was seen many times. The chain couples TRBV18 to TRBJ1-4; 9 bases are a match to TRBD1. Germline V CDR1 and CDR2: KGHSH, LQKENI. The CDR3 is 14 amino acids. Trimming cost V 3 bases and J 4 bases; bases outside gene matches: 0. DNA of the CDR3: TGTGCCAGCTCACCGGGACAGGGTAATGAAAAACTGTTTTTT. Translation: CASSPGQGNEKLFF.

This clonotype came up a few times. The chain is built from TRBV10-3 and TRBJ1-1; 8 bases line up with TRBD1. CDR1 ENHRY and CDR2 SYGVKD come from the germline V gene. CDR3 length equals 14 residues. Trimming at V came to 6 bases and at J to 1 base, leaving 4 bases not matched to a gene. The CDR3 spells CAIRKDRENTEAFF. The DNA for the CDR3 is TGTGCCATCAGGAAGGACAGGGAGAACACTGAAGCTTTCTTT.

The chain recombines TRBV7-9 with TRBJ2-3; 11 bases line up with TRBD2. The germline V gene has CDR1 SEHNR and CDR2 FQNEAQ (reference sequence). Trimming removed 3 bases from V and 4 bases from J; junction bases left unmatched: 3. The CDR3 is 15 amino acids. Written as DNA, the CDR3 is TGTGCCAGCAGCTTTAGCGGGGGGGCCTCAGATACGCAGTATTTT. It specifies CASSFSGGASDTQYF.

This clonotype was counted ten times or more. The rearrangement uses TRBV5-6 and TRBJ2-1, with D maybe TRBD1 (5 bases). The CDR3 length is 15 residues. Germline values: CDR1 SGHDT, CDR2 YYEEEE. V was trimmed by 4 bases and J by 3 bases, leaving 14 bases between them. The CDR3 protein is CASSIPGSLYNEQFF. The CDR3 DNA is TGTGCCAGCAGCATCCCAGGGTCCCTCTACAATGAGCAGTTCTTC.

The V call is TRBV24-1, the J call TRBJ2-7, with 8 bases matching TRBD1. Trimming cost V 9 bases and J 3 bases; bases outside gene matches: 3. CDR1 and CDR2 (germline): KGHDR, SFDVKD. This CDR3 spans 12 amino acids. This chain's CDR3 is CATADRDYEQYF. The DNA for the CDR3 is TGTGCCACCGCGGACAGGGACTACGAGCAGTACTTC.

This clonotype showed up just a few times. The chain uses TRBV19 and TRBJ1-5, with a tentative D call TRBD1 (6 bases). This CDR3 comprises 16 residues. V lost 3 bases and J lost 3, with 15 bases in between. The germline V gene has CDR1 LNHDA and CDR2 SQIVND (reference sequence). DNA for the CDR3: TGTGCCAGTAGTATGACCACTGACAGGTACAATCAGCCCCAGCATTTT. Protein sequence: CASSMTTDRYNQPQHF.

This clonotype is medium-sized in the sample. The chain has TRBV18 and TRBJ2-2; D is ambiguous. The CDR3 sequence is 14 residues long. The germline V and J ends were trimmed by 3 bases and 2 bases, with 7 bases remaining between them. From germline, CDR1 is KGHSH and CDR2 LQKENI. CDR3 in DNA: TGTGCCAGCTCACCTCGAAGAAACACCGGGGAGCTGTTTTTT. It codes for CASSPRRNTGELFF.

The chain couples TRBV2 to TRBJ2-3; a possible D gene is TRBD2 (6 bases). V was trimmed by 0 bases and J by 2 bases, leaving 12 bases between them. Germline V gene lookup returns CDR1 SNHLY and CDR2 FYNNEI. CDR3 length: 16 residues. Here the CDR3 reads CASSEAPGVVTDTQYF. The DNA for the CDR3 is TGTGCCAGCAGTGAAGCGCCGGGGGTGGTCACAGATACGCAGTATTTT.

This clonotype showed up many times. The chain joins TRBV6-1 to TRBJ2-7; 12 bases align to TRBD1. Germline V gene lookup returns CDR1 MNHNS and CDR2 SASEGT. CDR3 size: 14 residues. Trimming at V came to 6 bases and at J to 3 bases, leaving 3 bases not matched to a gene. DNA for the CDR3: TGTGCCAGCAGAGGGACAGGGGGCCACTACGAGCAGTACTTC. Translation: CASRGTGGHYEQYF.

At least ten counts were recorded for this clonotype. The chain employs TRBV27 and TRBJ2-1; 8 positions match TRBD2. The CDR3 runs 16 residues. The ends lost 5 bases at V and 2 bases at J; junction bases unmatched: 8. Germline CDR1 is MNHEY and CDR2 is SMNVEV (reference sequence). The CDR3 reads CASSRRGAETYNEQFF. CDR3 nucleotide sequence: TGTGCCAGCAGTCGGCGGGGGGCCGAAACCTACAATGAGCAGTTCTTC.

The V and J genes are TRBV5-1 and TRBJ2-3; 8 bases match TRBD2. The V and J ends lost 7 bases and 2 bases, in that order; junction bases with no gene match: 6. There are 14 residues in the CDR3. Per the germline V gene, CDR1 is SGHRS and CDR2 is YFSETQ. CDR3 DNA sequence: TGCGCCAGCGGAAACGGGGGGGACACAGATACGCAGTATTTT. It translates to CASGNGGDTDTQYF.

The V gene is TRBV7-2, the J gene TRBJ1-6; 7 bases line up with TRBD1. The CDR3 sequence is 15 residues long. J lost 6 bases, V lost 5 bases, and 7 bases had no gene match. The germline gives CDR1 SGHTA, CDR2 FQGNSA. The CDR3 nucleotides read TGTGCCAGCAGCCGTCCGGGACAGCGTAATTCACCCCTCCACTTT. The encoded protein is CASSRPGQRNSPLHF.

The genes are TRBV6-5 and TRBJ1-6; 10 bases fit TRBD1. After removal of 5 bases from V and 7 bases from J, the junction contained 8 bases not matched to a gene. The CDR3 covers 16 residues. Germline values: CDR1 MNHEY, CDR2 SVGAGI. The CDR3 reads CASSDRDRGFNSPLHF. As DNA, the CDR3 is TGTGCCAGCAGTGACCGGGACAGGGGTTTCAATTCACCCCTCCACTTT.

This chain uses TRBV7-9 with TRBJ2-5; D not resolved. Germline V lookup: CDR1 SEHNR, CDR2 FQNEAQ (reference sequence). CDR3 length: 15 residues. The V gene lost 5 bases and the J gene lost 4 bases, with 17 bases spanning the gap. The CDR3 here is CASSPSLSVIETQYF. As DNA, the CDR3 is TGTGCCAGCAGCCCATCGTTGTCGGTGATAGAGACCCAGTACTTC.

The V call is TRBV5-1, the J call TRBJ1-4; maybe TRBD1 (6 bases). Per germline, CDR1 SGHRS and CDR2 YFSETQ. Trimming removed 4 bases from V and 8 bases from J, with 21 bases in between. The CDR3 loop spans 16 amino acids. CDR3 sequence (DNA): TGCGCCAGCAGCAAGATATCGGGGGCGAGTGGGGAAAAACTGTTTTTT. Its protein is CASSKISGASGEKLFF.